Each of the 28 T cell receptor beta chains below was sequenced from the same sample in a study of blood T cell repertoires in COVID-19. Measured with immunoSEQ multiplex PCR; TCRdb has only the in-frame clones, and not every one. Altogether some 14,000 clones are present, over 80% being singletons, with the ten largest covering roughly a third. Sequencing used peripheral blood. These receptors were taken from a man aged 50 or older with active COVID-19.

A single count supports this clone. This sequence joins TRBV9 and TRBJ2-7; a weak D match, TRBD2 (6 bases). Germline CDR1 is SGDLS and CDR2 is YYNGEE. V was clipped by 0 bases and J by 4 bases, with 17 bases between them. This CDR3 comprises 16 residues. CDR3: CASSVASLAAGYEQYF. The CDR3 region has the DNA TGTGCCAGCAGCGTAGCCTCCTTAGCGGCCGGATACGAGCAGTACTTC.

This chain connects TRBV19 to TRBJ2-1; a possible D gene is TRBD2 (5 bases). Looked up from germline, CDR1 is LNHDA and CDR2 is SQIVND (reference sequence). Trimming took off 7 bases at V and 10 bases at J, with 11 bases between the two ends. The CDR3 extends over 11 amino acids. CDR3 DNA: TGTGCCAGTACGGCGGGCCCCGAGCAGTTCTTC. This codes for CASTAGPEQFF.

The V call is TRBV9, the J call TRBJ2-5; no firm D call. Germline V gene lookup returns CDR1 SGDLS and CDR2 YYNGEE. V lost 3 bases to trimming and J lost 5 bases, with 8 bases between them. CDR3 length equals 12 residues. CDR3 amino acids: CASSGPSETQYF. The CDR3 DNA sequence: TGTGCCAGCAGCGGGCCCTCGGAGACCCAGTACTTC. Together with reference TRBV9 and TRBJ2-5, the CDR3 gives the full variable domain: DSGVTQTPKHLITATGQRVTLRCSPRSGDLSVYWYQQSLDQGLQFLIQYYNGEERAKGNILERFSAQQFPDLHSELNLSSLELGDSALYFCASSGPSETQYFGPGTRLLVL.

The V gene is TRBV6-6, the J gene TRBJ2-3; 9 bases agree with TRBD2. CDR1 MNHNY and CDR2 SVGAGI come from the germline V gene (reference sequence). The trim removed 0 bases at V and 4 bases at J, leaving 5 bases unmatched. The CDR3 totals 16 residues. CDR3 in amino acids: CASSYSIAGDSDTQYF. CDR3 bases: TGTGCCAGCAGTTACTCGATAGCGGGAGATTCAGATACGCAGTATTTT.

CDR3 sequence: CASSVQGGYYGYTF. The CDR3 DNA sequence: TGTGCCAGCAGCGTTCAGGGGGGCTACTATGGCTACACCTTC. This chain links TRBV7-9 with TRBJ1-2, with 7 bases aligning to TRBD1. Germline CDR1 and CDR2: SEHNR and FQNEAQ (reference sequence). CDR3 length: 14 residues. V shed 5 bases, J shed 3 bases, and the junction held 6 bases outside the gene matches.

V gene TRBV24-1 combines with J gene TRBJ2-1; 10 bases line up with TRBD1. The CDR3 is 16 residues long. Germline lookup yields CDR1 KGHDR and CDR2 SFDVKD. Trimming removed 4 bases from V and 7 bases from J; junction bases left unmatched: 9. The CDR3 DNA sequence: TGTGCCACCAGTGAAAGGCCGGGACAGGGGTTGAATGAGCAGTTCTTC. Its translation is CATSERPGQGLNEQFF.

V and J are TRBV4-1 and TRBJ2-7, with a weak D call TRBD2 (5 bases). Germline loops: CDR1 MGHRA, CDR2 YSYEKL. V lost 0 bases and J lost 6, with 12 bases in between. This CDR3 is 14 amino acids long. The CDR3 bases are TGCGCCAGCAGCCAAGAGGGCCGGGATCTCGAGCAGTACTTC. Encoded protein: CASSQEGRDLEQYF.

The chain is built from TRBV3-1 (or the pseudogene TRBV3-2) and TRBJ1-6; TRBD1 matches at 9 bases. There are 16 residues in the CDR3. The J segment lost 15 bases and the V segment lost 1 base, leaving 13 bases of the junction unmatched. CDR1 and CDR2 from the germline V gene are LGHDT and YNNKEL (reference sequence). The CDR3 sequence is CASSQVAGQGFSLLHF. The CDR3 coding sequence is TGTGCCAGCAGCCAAGTTGCGGGACAGGGATTTTCCCTCCTCCACTTT.

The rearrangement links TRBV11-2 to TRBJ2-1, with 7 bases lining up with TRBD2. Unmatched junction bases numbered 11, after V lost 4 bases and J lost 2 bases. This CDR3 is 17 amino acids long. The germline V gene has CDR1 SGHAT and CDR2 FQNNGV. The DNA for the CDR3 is TGTGCCAGCAGCTCCCCCTTAGCGGGTCCGGCCTACAATGAGCAGTTCTTC. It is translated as CASSSPLAGPAYNEQFF.

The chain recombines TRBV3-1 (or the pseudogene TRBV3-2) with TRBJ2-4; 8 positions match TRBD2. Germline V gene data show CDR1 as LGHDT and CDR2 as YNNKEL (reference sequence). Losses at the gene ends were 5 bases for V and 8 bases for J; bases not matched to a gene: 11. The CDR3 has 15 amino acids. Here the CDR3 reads CASSNSGGGGDIQYF. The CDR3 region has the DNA TGTGCCAGCAGCAACAGCGGGGGTGGAGGGGACATTCAGTACTTC.

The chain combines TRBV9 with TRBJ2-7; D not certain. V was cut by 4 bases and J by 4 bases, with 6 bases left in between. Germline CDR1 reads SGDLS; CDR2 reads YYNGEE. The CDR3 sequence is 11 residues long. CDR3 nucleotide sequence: TGTGCCAGCAGCCCTGTTTACGAGCAGTACTTC. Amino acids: CASSPVYEQYF.

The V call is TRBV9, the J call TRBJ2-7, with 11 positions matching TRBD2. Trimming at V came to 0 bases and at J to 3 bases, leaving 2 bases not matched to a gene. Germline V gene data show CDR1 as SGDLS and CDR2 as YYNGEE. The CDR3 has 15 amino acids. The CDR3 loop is CASSVAGTSGYEQYF. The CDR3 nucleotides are TGTGCCAGCAGCGTAGCCGGGACTAGCGGCTACGAGCAGTACTTC.

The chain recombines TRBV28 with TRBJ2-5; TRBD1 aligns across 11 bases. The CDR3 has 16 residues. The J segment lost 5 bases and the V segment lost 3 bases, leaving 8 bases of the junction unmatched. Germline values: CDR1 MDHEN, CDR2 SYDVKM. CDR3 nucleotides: TGTGCCAGCAGTTTCCCCGGGACAGGGGGACCGGAGACCCAGTACTTC. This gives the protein CASSFPGTGGPETQYF.

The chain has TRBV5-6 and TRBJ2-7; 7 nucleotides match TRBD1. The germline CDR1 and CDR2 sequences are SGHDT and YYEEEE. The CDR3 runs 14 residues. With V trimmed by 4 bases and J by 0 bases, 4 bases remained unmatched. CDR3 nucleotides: TGTGCCAGCAGCCCAGGGACAGCCTCCTACGAGCAGTACTTC. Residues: CASSPGTASYEQYF.

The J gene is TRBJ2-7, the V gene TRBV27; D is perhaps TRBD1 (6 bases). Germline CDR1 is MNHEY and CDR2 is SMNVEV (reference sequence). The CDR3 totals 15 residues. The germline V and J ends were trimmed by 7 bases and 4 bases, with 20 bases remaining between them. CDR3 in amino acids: CASKPDRNIPYEQYF. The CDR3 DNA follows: TGTGCCAGCAAACCCGACAGGAACATCCCGTACGAGCAGTACTTC.

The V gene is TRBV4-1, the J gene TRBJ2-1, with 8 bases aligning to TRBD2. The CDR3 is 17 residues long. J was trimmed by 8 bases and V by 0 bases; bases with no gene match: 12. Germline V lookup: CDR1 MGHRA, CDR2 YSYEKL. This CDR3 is CASSQDGPQAGADEQFF. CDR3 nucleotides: TGCGCCAGCAGCCAAGATGGCCCTCAAGCGGGAGCGGATGAGCAGTTCTTC.

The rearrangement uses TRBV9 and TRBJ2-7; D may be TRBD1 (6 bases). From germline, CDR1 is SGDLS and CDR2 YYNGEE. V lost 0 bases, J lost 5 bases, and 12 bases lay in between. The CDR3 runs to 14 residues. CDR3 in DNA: TGTGCCAGCAGCGTAGGAGCAGGGGTCGACGAGCAGTACTTC. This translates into CASSVGAGVDEQYF. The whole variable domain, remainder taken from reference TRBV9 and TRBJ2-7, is DSGVTQTPKHLITATGQRVTLRCSPRSGDLSVYWYQQSLDQGLQFLIQYYNGEERAKGNILERFSAQQFPDLHSELNLSSLELGDSALYFCASSVGAGVDEQYFGPGTRLTVT.

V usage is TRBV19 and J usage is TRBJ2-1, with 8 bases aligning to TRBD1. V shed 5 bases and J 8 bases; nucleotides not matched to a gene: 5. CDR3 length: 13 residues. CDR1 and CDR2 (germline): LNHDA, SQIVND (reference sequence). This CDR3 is CASSYRQGYEQFF. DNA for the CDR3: TGTGCCAGTAGTTACCGACAGGGGTATGAGCAGTTCTTC. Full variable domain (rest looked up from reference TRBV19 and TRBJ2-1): DGGITQSPKYLFRKEGQNVTLSCEQNLNHDAMYWYRQDPGQGLRLIYYSQIVNDFQKGDIAEGYSVSREKKESFPLTVTSAQKNPTAFYLCASSYRQGYEQFFGPGTRLTVL.

CDR3 loop: CASSFSPTEAFF. DNA for the CDR3: TGTGCCAGCAGTTTCTCCCCCACTGAAGCTTTCTTT. This rearrangement joins TRBV12-3 or TRBV12-4 to TRBJ1-1; D remains unclear. The CDR3 spans 12 residues. V lost 3 bases and J 4 bases, leaving 6 bases between the germline ends.

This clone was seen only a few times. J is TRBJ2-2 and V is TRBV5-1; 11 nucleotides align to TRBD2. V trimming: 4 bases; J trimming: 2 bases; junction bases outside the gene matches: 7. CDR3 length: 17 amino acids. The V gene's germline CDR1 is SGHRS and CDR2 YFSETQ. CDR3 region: CASSTGTSGANTGELFF. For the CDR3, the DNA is TGCGCCAGCAGCACCGGGACTAGCGGAGCCAACACCGGGGAGCTGTTTTTT.

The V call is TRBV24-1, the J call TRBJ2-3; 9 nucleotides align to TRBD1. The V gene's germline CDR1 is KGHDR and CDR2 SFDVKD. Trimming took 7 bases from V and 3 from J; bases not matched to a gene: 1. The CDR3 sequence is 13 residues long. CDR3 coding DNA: TGTGCCACCAGAGGACAGGGGACAGATACGCAGTATTTT. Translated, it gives CATRGQGTDTQYF.

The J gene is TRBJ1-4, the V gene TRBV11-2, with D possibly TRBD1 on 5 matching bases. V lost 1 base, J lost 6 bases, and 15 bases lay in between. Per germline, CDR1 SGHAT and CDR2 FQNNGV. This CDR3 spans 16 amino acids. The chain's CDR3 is CASSLAGEGWDEKLFF. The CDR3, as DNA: TGTGCCAGCAGCTTAGCTGGGGAGGGGTGGGATGAAAAACTGTTTTTT. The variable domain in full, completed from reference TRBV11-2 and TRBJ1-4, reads EAGVAQSPRYKIIEKRQSVAFWCNPISGHATLYWYQQILGQGPKLLIQFQNNGVVDDSQLPKDRFSAERLKGVDSTLKIQPAKLEDSAVYLCASSLAGEGWDEKLFFGSGTQLSVL.

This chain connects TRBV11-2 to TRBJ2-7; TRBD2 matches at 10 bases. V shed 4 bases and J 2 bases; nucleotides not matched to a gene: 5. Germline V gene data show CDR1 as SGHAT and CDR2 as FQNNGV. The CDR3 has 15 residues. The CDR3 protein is CASSSSGRAAYEQYF. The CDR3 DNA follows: TGTGCCAGCAGCTCCAGCGGGAGGGCCGCCTACGAGCAGTACTTC. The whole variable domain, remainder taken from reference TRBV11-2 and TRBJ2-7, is EAGVAQSPRYKIIEKRQSVAFWCNPISGHATLYWYQQILGQGPKLLIQFQNNGVVDDSQLPKDRFSAERLKGVDSTLKIQPAKLEDSAVYLCASSSSGRAAYEQYFGPGTRLTVT.

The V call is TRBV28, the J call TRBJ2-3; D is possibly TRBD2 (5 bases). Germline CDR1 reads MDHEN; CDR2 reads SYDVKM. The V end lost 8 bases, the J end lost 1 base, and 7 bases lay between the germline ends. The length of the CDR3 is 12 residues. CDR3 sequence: CASLRGTDTQYF. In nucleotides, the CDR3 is TGTGCCAGCCTGAGGGGCACAGATACGCAGTATTTT.

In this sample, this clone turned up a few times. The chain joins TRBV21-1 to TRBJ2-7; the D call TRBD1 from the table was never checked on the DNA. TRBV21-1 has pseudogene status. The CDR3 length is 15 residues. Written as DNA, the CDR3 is TGTGCCAGCAGCAAAGGGTGGGACAGATCCTACGAGCAGTACTTC. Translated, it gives CASSKGWDRSYEQYF.

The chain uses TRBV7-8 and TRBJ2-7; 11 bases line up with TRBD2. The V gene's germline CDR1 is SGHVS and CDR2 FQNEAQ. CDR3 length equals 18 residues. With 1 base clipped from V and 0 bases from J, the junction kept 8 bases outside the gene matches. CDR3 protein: CASSLVVAGGASSYEQYF. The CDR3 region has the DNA TGTGCCAGCAGCTTAGTTGTAGCGGGAGGGGCCTCCTCCTACGAGCAGTACTTC.

The CDR3 sequence is CASSFQGGNSPLHF. CDR3 DNA sequence: TGTGCCAGCAGTTTTCAGGGGGGCAATTCACCCCTCCACTTT. The V and J genes are TRBV28 and TRBJ1-6; TRBD1 agrees at 7 bases. Trimming removed 3 bases from V and 7 bases from J; junction bases left unmatched: 3. The CDR3 is 14 residues long. Germline V gene data show CDR1 as MDHEN and CDR2 as SYDVKM. The complete variable domain, with remaining parts taken from reference TRBV28 and TRBJ1-6, reads DVKVTQSSRYLVKRTGEKVFLECVQDMDHENMFWYRQDPGLGLRLIYFSYDVKMKEKGDIPEGYSVSREKKERFSLILESASTNQTSMYLCASSFQGGNSPLHFGNGTRLTVT.

CDR3 DNA: TGTGCCAGCAGTCCCGGGACTAGCGGGACCTACAATGAGCAGTTCTTC. Amino acid sequence: CASSPGTSGTYNEQFF. The J gene is TRBJ2-1, the V gene TRBV27; the match to TRBD2 covers 13 bases. This CDR3 is built from 16 residues. Germline V gene lookup returns CDR1 MNHEY and CDR2 SMNVEV (reference sequence). J was trimmed by 2 bases and V by 5 bases; bases with no gene match: 3.